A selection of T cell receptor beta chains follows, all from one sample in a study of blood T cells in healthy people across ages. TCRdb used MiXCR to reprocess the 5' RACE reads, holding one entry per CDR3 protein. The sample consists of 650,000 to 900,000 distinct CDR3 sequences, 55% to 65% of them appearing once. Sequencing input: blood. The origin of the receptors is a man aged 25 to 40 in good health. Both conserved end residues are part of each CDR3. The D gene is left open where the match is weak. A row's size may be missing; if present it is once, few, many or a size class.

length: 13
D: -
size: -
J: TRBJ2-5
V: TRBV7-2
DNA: TGTGCCAGCAGCCCCTCCCCCCAAGAGACCCAGTACTTC
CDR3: CASSPSPQETQYF

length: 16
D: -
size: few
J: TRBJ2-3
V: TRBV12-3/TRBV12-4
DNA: TGTGCCAGCAGTTTATTCTTAGCAGCTAGCACAGATACGCAGTATTTT
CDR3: CASSLFLAASTDTQYF

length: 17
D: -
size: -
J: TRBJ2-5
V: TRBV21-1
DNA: TGTGCCAGCAGTAAGATGACCCAAACAGGGGTATTCGAGACCCAGTACTTC
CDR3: CASSKMTQTGVFETQYF

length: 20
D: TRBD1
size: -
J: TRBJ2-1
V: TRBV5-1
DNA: TGCGCCAGCAGCTTTTCGGGTTTGGTACGGCCCGGGACAGGGGTTACTGAGCAGTTCTTC
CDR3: CASSFSGLVRPGTGVTEQFF

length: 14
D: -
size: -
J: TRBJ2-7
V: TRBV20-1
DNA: TGCAGTGCTACGGGCGGGGGCCTTTACTACGAGCAGTACTTC
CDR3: CSATGGGLYYEQYF

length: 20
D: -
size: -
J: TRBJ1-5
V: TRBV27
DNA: TGTGCCAGCAGTTTAACGACGGTCCGGGGCAGACAAGATAGCAATCAGCCCCAGCATTTT
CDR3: CASSLTTVRGRQDSNQPQHF

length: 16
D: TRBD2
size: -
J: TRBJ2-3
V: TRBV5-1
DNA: TGCGCCAGCAGCTCGATGGCGGGGGACTCCACAGATACGCAGTATTTT
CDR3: CASSSMAGDSTDTQYF

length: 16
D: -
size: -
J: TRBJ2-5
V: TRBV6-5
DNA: TGTGCCAGCAGTAGGGGGCAGGGAGGGACAACGGAGACCCAGTACTTC
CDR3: CASSRGQGGTTETQYF

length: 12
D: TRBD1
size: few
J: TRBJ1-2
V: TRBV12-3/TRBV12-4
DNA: TGTGCCAGCAGTCCGACAGGGGTTGGCTACACCTTC
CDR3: CASSPTGVGYTF

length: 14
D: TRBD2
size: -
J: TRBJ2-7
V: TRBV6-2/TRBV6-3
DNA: TGTGCCAGCACCCCCGGGAGGAGCTCCTACGAGCAGTACTTC
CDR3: CASTPGRSSYEQYF

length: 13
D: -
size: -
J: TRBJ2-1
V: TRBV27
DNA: TGTGCCAGCAGTGTATCGATGGACAATGAGCAGTTCTTC
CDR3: CASSVSMDNEQFF

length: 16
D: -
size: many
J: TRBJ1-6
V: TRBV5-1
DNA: TGCGCCAGCAGCCCATCGGGTTCAGACTCCAATTCACCCCTCCACTTT
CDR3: CASSPSGSDSNSPLHF

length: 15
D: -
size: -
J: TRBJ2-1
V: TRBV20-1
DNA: TGCAGTGCTAGAGAGGGGCTGGGCAGCCAAGAGACCCAGTTCTTC
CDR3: CSAREGLGSQETQFF

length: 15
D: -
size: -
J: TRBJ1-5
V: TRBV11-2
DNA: TGTGCCAGCAGCCCAAGCGGGTCACCGAATCAGCCCCAGCATTTT
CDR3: CASSPSGSPNQPQHF

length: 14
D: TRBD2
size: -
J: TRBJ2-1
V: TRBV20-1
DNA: TGCAGTGCTAACCACCCCGCGGGGGGAAATGAGCAGTTCTTC
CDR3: CSANHPAGGNEQFF

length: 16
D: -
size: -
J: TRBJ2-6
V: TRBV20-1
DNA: TGCAGTGCTAGAGACACAGGGCGAGCTGGGGCCAACGTCCTGACTTTC
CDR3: CSARDTGRAGANVLTF

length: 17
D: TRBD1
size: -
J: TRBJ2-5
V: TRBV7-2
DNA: TGTGCCAGCAGCTTATCCCCTCCCGGGACAGGGGCAGAGACCCAGTACTTC
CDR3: CASSLSPPGTGAETQYF

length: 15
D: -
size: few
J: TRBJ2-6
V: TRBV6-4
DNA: TGTGCCAGCAGCCCACAAGTCTCTGGGGCCAACGTCCTGACTTTC
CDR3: CASSPQVSGANVLTF

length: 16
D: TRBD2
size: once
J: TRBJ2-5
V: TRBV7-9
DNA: TGTGCCAGCAGCCCTATAGCGGGGGGCAGCCAAGAGACCCTGTACTTC
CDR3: CASSPIAGGSQETLYF

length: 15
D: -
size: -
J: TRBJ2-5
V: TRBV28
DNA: TGTGCCAGCAGGAAAAGGGACATGCACCAAGAGACCCAGTACTTC
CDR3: CASRKRDMHQETQYF

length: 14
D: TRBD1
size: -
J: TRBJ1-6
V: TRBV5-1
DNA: TGCGCCAGCAGCTTGCGACAGGGAATAGGCCCCCTCCACTTT
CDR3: CASSLRQGIGPLHF

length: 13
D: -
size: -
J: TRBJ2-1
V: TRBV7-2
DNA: TGTGCCAGCAGCTTAGGCTGGGGCGATGAGCAGTTCTTC
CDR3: CASSLGWGDEQFF

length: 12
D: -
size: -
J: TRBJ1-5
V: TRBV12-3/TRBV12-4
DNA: TGTGCCAGCAGCCCTGGGAGGCAGCCCCAGCATTTT
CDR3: CASSPGRQPQHF

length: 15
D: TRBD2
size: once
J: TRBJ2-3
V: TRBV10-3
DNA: TGTGCCATTACCTCACTAGCGGGGGTGGGAGATACGCAGTATTTT
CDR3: CAITSLAGVGDTQYF

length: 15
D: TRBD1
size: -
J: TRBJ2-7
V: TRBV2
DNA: TGTGCCAGCAGAGAGGGACAGGGCGTCTCCTACGAGCAGTACTTC
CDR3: CASREGQGVSYEQYF

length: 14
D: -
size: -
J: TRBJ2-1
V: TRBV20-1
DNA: TGCAGTGCTAGTAGCGAGAGGTTTTACAATGAGCAGTTCTTC
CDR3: CSASSERFYNEQFF

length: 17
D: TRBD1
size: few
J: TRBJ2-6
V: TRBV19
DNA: TGTGCCAGTAGCCTCGGACAGGGGAGGGCTGGGGCCAACGTCCTGACTTTC
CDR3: CASSLGQGRAGANVLTF

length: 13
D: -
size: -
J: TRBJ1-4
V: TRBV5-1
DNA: TGCGCCAGCAGCCCGGACAGTTGGGAAAAACTGTTTTTT
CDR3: CASSPDSWEKLFF

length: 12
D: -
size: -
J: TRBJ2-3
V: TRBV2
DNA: TGTGCCAGCAGAACAGGGTCAGATACGCAGTATTTT
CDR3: CASRTGSDTQYF

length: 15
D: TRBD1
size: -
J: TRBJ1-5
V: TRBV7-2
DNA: TGTGCCAGCAGCTCAGACAGGGTTTACGGTCAGCCCCAGCATTTT
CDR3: CASSSDRVYGQPQHF

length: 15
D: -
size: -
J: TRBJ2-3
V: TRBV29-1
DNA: TGCAGCGTCGCTGGGGGTGGGGGGCTTCAGGTCGCGCAGTATTTT
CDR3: CSVAGGGGLQVAQYF

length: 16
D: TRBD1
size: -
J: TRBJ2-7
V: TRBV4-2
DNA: TGTGCCAGCAGCCAAGATTCGGGGGACAGGGATTACGAGCAGTACTTC
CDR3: CASSQDSGDRDYEQYF

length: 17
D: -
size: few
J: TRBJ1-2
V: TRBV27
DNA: TGTGCCAGCAGTTCCTCGTCGGGACACCAAGCTAACTATGGCTACACCTTC
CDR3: CASSSSSGHQANYGYTF

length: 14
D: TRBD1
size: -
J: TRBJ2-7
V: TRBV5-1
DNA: TGCGCCAGCAGCTTGGGAGGGACAGGGAACGAGCAGTACTTC
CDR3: CASSLGGTGNEQYF

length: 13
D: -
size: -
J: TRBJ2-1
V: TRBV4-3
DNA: TGCGCCAGCAGCCAAAAAAGCTTCAATGAGCAGTTCTTC
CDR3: CASSQKSFNEQFF

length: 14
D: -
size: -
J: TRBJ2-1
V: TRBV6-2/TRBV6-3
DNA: TGTGCCAGTACCCTGCCGAGCGGTAACAATGAGCAGTTCTTC
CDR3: CASTLPSGNNEQFF

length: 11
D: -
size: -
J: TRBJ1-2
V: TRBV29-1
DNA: TGCAGCGTTTCCCGGGGGCTTGGCTACACCTTC
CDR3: CSVSRGLGYTF

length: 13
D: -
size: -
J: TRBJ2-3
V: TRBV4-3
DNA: TGCGCCAGCAGCCAAGATTCCGGTTATACGCAGTATTTT
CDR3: CASSQDSGYTQYF

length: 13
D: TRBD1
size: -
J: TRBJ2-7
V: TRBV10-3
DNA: TGTGCCATCAGTGAGGGCCAGGGGGAGACCCGGTACTTC
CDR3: CAISEGQGETRYF

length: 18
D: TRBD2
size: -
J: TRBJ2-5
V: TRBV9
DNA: TGTGCCAGCAGCGGGGGTGTGACTAGCGGGCAAACACAAGAGACCCAGTACTTC
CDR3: CASSGGVTSGQTQETQYF

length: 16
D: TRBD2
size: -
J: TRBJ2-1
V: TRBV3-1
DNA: TGTGCCAGCACCCTCCGAATAGCGGGGGCTAACAATGAGCAGTTCTTC
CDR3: CASTLRIAGANNEQFF

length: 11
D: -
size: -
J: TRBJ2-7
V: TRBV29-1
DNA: TGCAGCGTCGGGCCCTCCTACGAGCAGTACTTC
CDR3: CSVGPSYEQYF

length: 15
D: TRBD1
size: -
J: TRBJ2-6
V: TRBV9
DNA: TGTGCCAGCAGCGTGACAGGGATCGGGGCCAACGTCCCGACTTTC
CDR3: CASSVTGIGANVPTF